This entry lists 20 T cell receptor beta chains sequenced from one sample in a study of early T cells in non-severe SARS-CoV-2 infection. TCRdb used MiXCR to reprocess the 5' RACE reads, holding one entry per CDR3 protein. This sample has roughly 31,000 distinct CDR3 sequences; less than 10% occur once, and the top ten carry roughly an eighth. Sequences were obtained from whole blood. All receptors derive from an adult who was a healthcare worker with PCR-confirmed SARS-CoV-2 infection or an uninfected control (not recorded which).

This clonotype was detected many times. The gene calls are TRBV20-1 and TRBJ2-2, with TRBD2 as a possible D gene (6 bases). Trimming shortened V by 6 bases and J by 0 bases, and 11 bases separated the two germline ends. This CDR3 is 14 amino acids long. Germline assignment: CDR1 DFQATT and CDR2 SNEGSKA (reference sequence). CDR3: CSAPGTSNTGELFF. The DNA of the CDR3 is TGCAGTGCCCCCGGGACTTCGAACACCGGGGAGCTGTTTTTT.

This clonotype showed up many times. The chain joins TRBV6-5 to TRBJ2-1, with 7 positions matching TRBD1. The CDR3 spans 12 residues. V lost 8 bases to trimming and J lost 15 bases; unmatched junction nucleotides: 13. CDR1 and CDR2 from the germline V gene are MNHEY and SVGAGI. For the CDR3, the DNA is TGTGCCAGCGGGACAGACTTTTACTCCGTGTTCTTC. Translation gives CASGTDFYSVFF.

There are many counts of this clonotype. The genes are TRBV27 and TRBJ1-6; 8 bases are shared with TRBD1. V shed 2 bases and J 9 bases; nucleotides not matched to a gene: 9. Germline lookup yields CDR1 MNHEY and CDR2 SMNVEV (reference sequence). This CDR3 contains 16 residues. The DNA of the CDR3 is TGTGCCAGCAGTTTAAGACCGGGACAGGCCGTTTCACCCCTCCACTTT. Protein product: CASSLRPGQAVSPLHF.

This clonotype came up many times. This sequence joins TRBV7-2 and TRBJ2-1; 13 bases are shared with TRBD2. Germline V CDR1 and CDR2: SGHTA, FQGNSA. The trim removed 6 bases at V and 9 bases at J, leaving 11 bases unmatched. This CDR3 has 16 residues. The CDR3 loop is CASRRKGTSGVTEQFF. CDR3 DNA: TGTGCCAGCAGGAGGAAGGGGACTAGCGGGGTTACTGAGCAGTTCTTC.

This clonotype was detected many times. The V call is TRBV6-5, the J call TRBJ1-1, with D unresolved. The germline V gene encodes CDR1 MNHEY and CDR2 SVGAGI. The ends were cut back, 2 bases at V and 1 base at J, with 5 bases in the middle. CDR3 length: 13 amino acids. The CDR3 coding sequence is TGTGCCAGCAGTTACCTAGGGAACACTGAAGCTTTCTTT. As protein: CASSYLGNTEAFF.

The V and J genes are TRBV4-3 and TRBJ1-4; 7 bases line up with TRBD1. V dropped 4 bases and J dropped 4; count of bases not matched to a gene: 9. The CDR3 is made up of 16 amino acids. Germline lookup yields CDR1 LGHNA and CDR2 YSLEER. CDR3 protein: CASSPLGTAYNEKLFF. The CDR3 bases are TGCGCCAGCAGCCCCCTAGGGACAGCCTATAATGAAAAACTGTTTTTT.

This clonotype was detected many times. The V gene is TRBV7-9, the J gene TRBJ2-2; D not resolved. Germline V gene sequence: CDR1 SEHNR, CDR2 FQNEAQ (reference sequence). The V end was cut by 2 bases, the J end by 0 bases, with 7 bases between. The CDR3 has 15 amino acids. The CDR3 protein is CASSLLGTNTGELFF. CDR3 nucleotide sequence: TGTGCCAGCAGCTTACTCGGAACGAACACCGGGGAGCTGTTTTTT.

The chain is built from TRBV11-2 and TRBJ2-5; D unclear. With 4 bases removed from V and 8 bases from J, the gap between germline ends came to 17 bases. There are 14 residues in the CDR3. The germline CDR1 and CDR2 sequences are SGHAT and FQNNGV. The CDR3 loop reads CASSSNYPRETQYF. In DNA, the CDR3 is TGTGCCAGCAGCTCCAATTATCCAAGAGAAACCCAGTACTTC.

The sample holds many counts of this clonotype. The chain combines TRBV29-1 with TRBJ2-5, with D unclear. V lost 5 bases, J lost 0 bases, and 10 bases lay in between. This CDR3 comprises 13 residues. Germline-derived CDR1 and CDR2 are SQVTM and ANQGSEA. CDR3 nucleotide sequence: TGCAGCGTTCTCGACGCCAACCAAGAGACCCAGTACTTC. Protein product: CSVLDANQETQYF. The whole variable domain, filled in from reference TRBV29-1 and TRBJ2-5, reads SAVISQKPSRDICQRGTSLTIQCQVDSQVTMMFWYRQQPGQSLTLIATANQGSEATYESGFVIDKFPISRPNLTFSTLTVSNMSPEDSSIYLCSVLDANQETQYFGPGTRLLVL.

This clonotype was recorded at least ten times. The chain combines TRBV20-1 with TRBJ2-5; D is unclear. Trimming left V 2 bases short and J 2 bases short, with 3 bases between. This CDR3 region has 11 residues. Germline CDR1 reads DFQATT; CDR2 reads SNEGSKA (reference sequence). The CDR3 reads CSARLQETQYF. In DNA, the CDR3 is TGCAGTGCTAGACTACAAGAGACCCAGTACTTC.

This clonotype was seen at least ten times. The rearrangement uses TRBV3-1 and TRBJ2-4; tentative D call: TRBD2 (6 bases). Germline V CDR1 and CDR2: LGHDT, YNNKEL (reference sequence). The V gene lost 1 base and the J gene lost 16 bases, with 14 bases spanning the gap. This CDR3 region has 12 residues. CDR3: CASSQGPGLCYF. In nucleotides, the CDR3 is TGTGCCAGCAGCCAAGGCCCGGGACTTTGCTACTTC.

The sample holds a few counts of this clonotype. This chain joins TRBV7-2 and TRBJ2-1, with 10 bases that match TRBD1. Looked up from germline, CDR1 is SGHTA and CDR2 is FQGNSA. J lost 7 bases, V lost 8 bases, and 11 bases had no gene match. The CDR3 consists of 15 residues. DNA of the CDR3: TGTGCCAGCTCACCCCGGGACAGGGGTCGAAATGAGCAGTTCTTC. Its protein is CASSPRDRGRNEQFF.

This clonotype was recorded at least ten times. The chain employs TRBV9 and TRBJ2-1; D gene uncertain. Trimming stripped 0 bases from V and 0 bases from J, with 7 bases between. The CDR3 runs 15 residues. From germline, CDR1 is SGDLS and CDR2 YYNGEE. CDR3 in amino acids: CASSVDGNSYNEQFF. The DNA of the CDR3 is TGTGCCAGCAGCGTAGATGGTAACTCCTACAATGAGCAGTTCTTC.

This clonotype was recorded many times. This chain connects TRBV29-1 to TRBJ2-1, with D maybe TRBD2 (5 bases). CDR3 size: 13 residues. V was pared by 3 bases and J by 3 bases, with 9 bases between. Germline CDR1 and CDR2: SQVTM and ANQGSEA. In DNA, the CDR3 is TGCAGCGTTGAGAACGGGGTCTACAATGAGCAGTTCTTC. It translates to CSVENGVYNEQFF.

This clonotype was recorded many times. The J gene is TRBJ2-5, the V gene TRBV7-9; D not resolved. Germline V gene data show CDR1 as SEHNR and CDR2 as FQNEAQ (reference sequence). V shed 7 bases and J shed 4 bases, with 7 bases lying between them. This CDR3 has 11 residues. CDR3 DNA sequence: TGTGCCAGCACCCGCAGAGAGACCCAGTACTTC. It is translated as CASTRRETQYF.

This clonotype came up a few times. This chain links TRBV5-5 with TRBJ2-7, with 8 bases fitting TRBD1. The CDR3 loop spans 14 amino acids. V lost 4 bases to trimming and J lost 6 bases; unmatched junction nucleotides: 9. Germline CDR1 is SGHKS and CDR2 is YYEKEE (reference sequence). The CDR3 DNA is TGTGCCAGCAGCGCCCAGACAGGGGCGATCGAGCAGTACTTC. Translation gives CASSAQTGAIEQYF.

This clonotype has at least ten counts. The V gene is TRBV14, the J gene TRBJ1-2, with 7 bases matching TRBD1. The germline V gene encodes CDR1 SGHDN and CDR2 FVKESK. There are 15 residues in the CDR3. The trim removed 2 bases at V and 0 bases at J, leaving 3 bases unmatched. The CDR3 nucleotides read TGTGCCAGCAGCCAAAGGACAGGATCTAACTATGGCTACACCTTC. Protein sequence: CASSQRTGSNYGYTF. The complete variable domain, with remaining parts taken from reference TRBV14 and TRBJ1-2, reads EAGVTQFPSHSVIEKGQTVTLRCDPISGHDNLYWYRRVMGKEIKFLLHFVKESKQDESGMPNNRFLAERTGGTYSTLKVQPAELEDSGVYFCASSQRTGSNYGYTFGSGTRLTVV.

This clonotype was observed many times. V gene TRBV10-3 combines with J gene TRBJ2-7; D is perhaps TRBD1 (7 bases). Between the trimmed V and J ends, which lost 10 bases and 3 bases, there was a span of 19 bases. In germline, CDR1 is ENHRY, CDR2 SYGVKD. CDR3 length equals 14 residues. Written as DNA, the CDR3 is TGTGCCACGCGCGGGGACAGTGGGATCTACGAGCAGTACTTC. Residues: CATRGDSGIYEQYF.

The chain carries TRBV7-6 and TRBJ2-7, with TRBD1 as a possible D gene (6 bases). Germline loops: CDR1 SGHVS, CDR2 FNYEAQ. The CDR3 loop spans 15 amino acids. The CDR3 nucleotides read TGTGTTAGCAGCTTAGGCGGAGCAGGGGACTACGAGCAGTACTTC. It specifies CVSSLGGAGDYEQYF.

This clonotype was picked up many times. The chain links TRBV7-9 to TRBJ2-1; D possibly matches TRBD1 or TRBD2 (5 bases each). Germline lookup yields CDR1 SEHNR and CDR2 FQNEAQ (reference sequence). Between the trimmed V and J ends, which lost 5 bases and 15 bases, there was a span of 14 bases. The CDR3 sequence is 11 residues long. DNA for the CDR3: TGTGCCAGCAGCCCAATCCGGGGCGTGTTCTTC. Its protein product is CASSPIRGVFF.